The present entry profiles one T cell receptor (beta chain) with its context. This record belongs to a study of breast tumors, draining lymph nodes, adjacent tissues. TCRdb used MiXCR to reprocess the multiplex PCR reads, holding one entry per CDR3 protein. Here the sample spans fewer than 25,000 distinct CDR3 sequences, 41% being singletons. The source of this sequence is a female donor with breast cancer. Some clones in this sample may be carry-over from other donors' samples. Sequencing was performed on breast tumor tissue.

The CDR3 spells CASSPSGGVQFF. DNA for the CDR3: TGTGCCAGCAGCCCGTCGGGTGGTGTGCAGTTCTTC. This chain joins TRBV4-2 and TRBJ2-1; the D is unclear. V dropped 4 bases and J dropped 12 bases, with 13 bases sitting between them. The CDR3 is made up of 12 amino acids. Germline V gene lookup returns CDR1 LGHNA and CDR2 YNFKEQ.